This TCR beta chain derives from a study of CD8+ T cells in alopecia areata. Whole-study context: Treated patients were given oral tofacitinib, which was dosed at 5 to 10 mg twice daily. Findings and limits, study-wide: Clonality in lesional scalp, especially alopecia totalis/universalis, exceeded that of normal scalp. With patients, TCR sharing proved less clear than in mice, a difference possibly related to HLA.

Isolated RNA was reverse transcribed into cDNA used as the sequencing template. Method: immunoSEQ multiplex PCR; TCRdb's copy keeps in-frame clones and lacks some. The data show about 120,000 clones, 30% to 40% seen once. As to this clone: What it binds is not known.

Researchers took lesional scalp punch biopsies and peripheral blood from people who were alopecia areata patients. This CDR3 is built from 14 residues. V was pared by 1 base and J by 4 bases, with 10 bases between. Germline CDR1 reads SEHNR; CDR2 reads FQNEAQ (reference sequence). Sequencing used CD4+ T cells sorted from blood. The V call is TRBV7-9, the J call TRBJ2-5; D is uncertain. This TCR came from a human donor with alopecia areata. The chain's CDR3 is CASSLGPLGETQYF. CDR3 nucleotides: TGTGCCAGCAGCTTAGGTCCTCTTGGAGAGACCCAGTACTTC.